Included here is one TCR beta chain sequence, with context. Its specificity is not known. This specimen belongs to a study of T cells in tumors after PD-1 blockade. Findings and caveats of the study: Blood contained about 43% of the tumor's TCR clonotypes.

Sequencing used immunoSEQ multiplex PCR; TCRdb keeps in-frame clones, though not all of them. The repertoire includes 30,000 to 35,000 clones, 73% of them detected once, and 40% sits in the top ten. The ends were cut back, 5 bases at V and 1 base at J, with 11 bases in the middle. CDR1 is LGHDT, CDR2 YNNKEL, per germline (reference sequence). The CDR3 spans 14 residues. The starting material was PBMCs, obtained after anti-PD-1 treatment. The chain uses TRBV3-1 (or the pseudogene TRBV3-2) and TRBJ1-1; possibly TRBD1 for D (5 bases). The TCR comes from a human donor with basal cell carcinoma. The CDR3 DNA reads TGTGCCAGCAGCGCCAGGGTAGAGAACACTGAAGCTTTCTTT. Protein product: CASSARVENTEAFF.